This T cell receptor beta chain stems from a study of neurological immune-mediated disorders. Study-level results: Clinical and MRI features did not associate with the cluster found in multiple sclerosis patients. While HTLV-1-associated myelopathy showed the greatest TCR clonal expansion, multiple sclerosis showed the least, falling below healthy controls.

Trimming shortened V by 1 base and J by 6 bases, and 2 bases separated the two germline ends. In germline, CDR1 is LGHDT, CDR2 YNNKEL (reference sequence). This CDR3 is 11 amino acids long. Turning to this clonotype: The antigen is unknown.

PBMCs stored at -80 C, 2 million in total, were the source of the unsorted libraries. The making of cDNA relied on 5'RACE with 10-nucleotide random UMIs. Each CDR3 protein gets one entry after TCRdb re-called the 5' RACE reads with MiXCR. The repertoire holds approximately 70,000 distinct CDR3 sequences, with approximately 4.6% as singletons. The specimen sequenced was PBMCs. This clonotype was obtained from a woman between 65 and 79 years old with multiple sclerosis. The chain carries TRBV3-1 and TRBJ2-3, with D unresolved. CDR3 DNA sequence: TGTGCCAGCAGCCAAGTTGATACGCAGTATTTT. Residues: CASSQVDTQYF.